This is a list of T cell receptor beta chains from one sample in a study of cytomegalovirus exposure and HLA in healthy donors. Using immunoSEQ multiplex PCR, the repertoire was profiled, and TCRdb retains in-frame clones only, with some absent. The sample has 200,000 to 250,000 clones; over 65% are singletons. Specimen: PBMCs. These receptors originate from a man aged 18 to 29 in good health and CMV-seronegative. The CDR3 runs from the conserved cysteine through the conserved F or W. Each record gives: clone size, V gene, J gene, D gene, CDR3 protein, CDR3 DNA. The D gene is left open where the match is weak. Clone size appears in some rows only: once, few, many, or a class for an expanded clone.

clone size: NA; V gene: TRBV5-1; J gene: TRBJ2-7; D gene: TRBD2; CDR3 protein: CASRLLAGLTYEQYF; CDR3 DNA: TGCGCCAGCAGGCTACTAGCGGGCCTCACCTACGAGCAGTACTTC
clone size: NA; V gene: TRBV30; J gene: TRBJ2-7; D gene: TRBD1; CDR3 protein: CAWRGDSYEQYF; CDR3 DNA: TGTGCCTGGAGGGGGGACAGCTACGAGCAGTACTTC
clone size: NA; V gene: TRBV5-4; J gene: TRBJ2-7; D gene: NA; CDR3 protein: CASSLSESYEQYF; CDR3 DNA: TGTGCCAGCAGCTTATCGGAGAGCTACGAGCAGTACTTC
clone size: NA; V gene: TRBV5-1; J gene: TRBJ2-1; D gene: NA; CDR3 protein: CASSLALGGLGYNEQFF; CDR3 DNA: TGCGCCAGCAGCTTGGCACTCGGGGGATTGGGATACAATGAGCAGTTCTTC
clone size: NA; V gene: TRBV4-2; J gene: TRBJ1-4; D gene: NA; CDR3 protein: CASSQDVWGTRSEKLFF; CDR3 DNA: TGTGCCAGCAGCCAAGATGTCTGGGGAACTAGGAGTGAAAAACTGTTTTTT
clone size: NA; V gene: TRBV7-9; J gene: TRBJ2-3; D gene: NA; CDR3 protein: CASSSGNLALGTDTQYF; CDR3 DNA: TGTGCCAGCAGCTCAGGGAACCTAGCGTTGGGCACAGATACGCAGTATTTT
clone size: NA; V gene: TRBV5-1; J gene: TRBJ2-4; D gene: TRBD2; CDR3 protein: CASRAGLAGGEWAKNIQYF; CDR3 DNA: TGCGCCAGCAGGGCTGGACTAGCGGGAGGGGAGTGGGCCAAAAACATTCAGTACTTC
clone size: NA; V gene: TRBV9; J gene: TRBJ2-5; D gene: NA; CDR3 protein: CASSGYRAYGETQYF; CDR3 DNA: TGTGCCAGCAGCGGCTACAGGGCGTACGGGGAGACCCAGTACTTC
clone size: NA; V gene: TRBV27; J gene: TRBJ2-7; D gene: TRBD1; CDR3 protein: CASSFYPRTGGYEQYF; CDR3 DNA: TGTGCCAGCAGTTTCTACCCACGGACAGGGGGCTACGAGCAGTACTTC
clone size: NA; V gene: TRBV5-4; J gene: TRBJ2-3; D gene: TRBD1; CDR3 protein: CASSLAVQGAMDTQYF; CDR3 DNA: TGTGCCAGCAGCTTGGCCGTACAGGGGGCGATGGATACGCAGTATTTT
clone size: NA; V gene: TRBV18; J gene: TRBJ2-1; D gene: NA; CDR3 protein: CASSPLQGANEQFF; CDR3 DNA: TGTGCCAGCTCACCCCTACAGGGAGCCAATGAGCAGTTCTTC
clone size: NA; V gene: TRBV5-1; J gene: TRBJ2-4; D gene: TRBD1; CDR3 protein: CASSFQTGGFAKNIQYF; CDR3 DNA: TGCGCCAGCAGCTTCCAAACAGGGGGCTTTGCCAAAAACATTCAGTACTTC
clone size: NA; V gene: TRBV6-6; J gene: TRBJ1-2; D gene: TRBD1; CDR3 protein: CASSKDRGYDGYTF; CDR3 DNA: TGTGCCAGCAGCAAGGACAGGGGGTACGATGGCTACACCTTC
clone size: once; V gene: TRBV5-4; J gene: TRBJ2-3; D gene: TRBD2; CDR3 protein: CASSLGTSDTDTQYF; CDR3 DNA: TGTGCCAGCAGCTTGGGGACTAGCGACACAGATACGCAGTATTTT
clone size: NA; V gene: TRBV5-5; J gene: TRBJ1-1; D gene: NA; CDR3 protein: CASSLDGRLEAFF; CDR3 DNA: TGTGCCAGCAGCTTGGATGGGAGACTTGAAGCTTTCTTT
clone size: NA; V gene: TRBV2; J gene: TRBJ2-6; D gene: NA; CDR3 protein: CASSQRGGTGANVLTF; CDR3 DNA: TGTGCCAGCAGTCAAAGGGGGGGGACTGGGGCCAACGTCCTGACTTTC
clone size: NA; V gene: TRBV4-1; J gene: TRBJ1-1; D gene: TRBD1; CDR3 protein: CASSPRTGTNTEAFF; CDR3 DNA: TGCGCCAGCAGCCCCCGGACAGGGACGAACACTGAAGCTTTCTTT
clone size: NA; V gene: TRBV10-1; J gene: TRBJ2-5; D gene: TRBD1; CDR3 protein: CASSVTGEETQYF; CDR3 DNA: TGCGCCAGCAGTGTGACAGGGGAAGAGACCCAGTACTTC
clone size: NA; V gene: TRBV30; J gene: TRBJ1-3; D gene: NA; CDR3 protein: CAWSGARSSGNTIYF; CDR3 DNA: TGTGCCTGGAGTGGCGCCCGTAGCTCTGGAAACACCATATATTTT
clone size: NA; V gene: TRBV25-1; J gene: TRBJ2-7; D gene: NA; CDR3 protein: CASSKQGTTYEQYF; CDR3 DNA: TGTGCCAGCAGTAAACAGGGCACAACCTACGAGCAGTACTTC
clone size: once; V gene: TRBV29-1; J gene: TRBJ2-2; D gene: TRBD1; CDR3 protein: CSVKGQGTDTGELFF; CDR3 DNA: TGCAGCGTTAAGGGACAGGGGACGGACACCGGGGAGCTGTTTTTT
clone size: NA; V gene: TRBV12-5; J gene: TRBJ2-5; D gene: TRBD2; CDR3 protein: CASGLVRLAGGLQETQYF; CDR3 DNA: TGTGCTAGTGGTTTGGTAAGGCTAGCGGGAGGGCTACAAGAGACCCAGTACTTC
clone size: NA; V gene: TRBV19; J gene: TRBJ2-7; D gene: NA; CDR3 protein: CASSTQGGEQYF; CDR3 DNA: TGTGCCAGTAGTACCCAGGGGGGCGAGCAGTACTTC
clone size: NA; V gene: TRBV9; J gene: TRBJ1-1; D gene: NA; CDR3 protein: CASSFLQGQNTEAFF; CDR3 DNA: TGTGCCAGCAGCTTCCTACAGGGCCAGAACACTGAAGCTTTCTTT
clone size: NA; V gene: TRBV30; J gene: TRBJ2-5; D gene: TRBD2; CDR3 protein: CAWSWTSGPQETQYF; CDR3 DNA: TGTGCCTGGAGTTGGACTAGCGGGCCCCAAGAGACCCAGTACTTC
clone size: NA; V gene: TRBV6-5; J gene: TRBJ2-7; D gene: TRBD2; CDR3 protein: CASRVAGGREQYF; CDR3 DNA: TGTGCCAGCAGGGTAGCGGGAGGGCGGGAGCAGTACTTC
clone size: few; V gene: TRBV10-3; J gene: TRBJ2-1; D gene: TRBD1; CDR3 protein: CAIKGQEYNEQFF; CDR3 DNA: TGTGCCATCAAAGGACAGGAATACAATGAGCAGTTCTTC
clone size: NA; V gene: TRBV5-1; J gene: TRBJ2-5; D gene: NA; CDR3 protein: CASSFGASALQETQYF; CDR3 DNA: TGCGCCAGCAGCTTCGGGGCTAGCGCCTTACAAGAGACCCAGTACTTC
clone size: few; V gene: TRBV9; J gene: TRBJ2-7; D gene: TRBD1; CDR3 protein: CASSRGTAYEQYF; CDR3 DNA: TGTGCCAGCAGCAGAGGGACAGCCTACGAGCAGTACTTC
clone size: NA; V gene: TRBV7-9; J gene: TRBJ2-3; D gene: NA; CDR3 protein: CASSPNTDTQYF; CDR3 DNA: TGTGCCAGCAGCCCCAACACAGATACGCAGTATTTT
clone size: NA; V gene: TRBV28; J gene: TRBJ2-3; D gene: TRBD2; CDR3 protein: CASSLIGWTSGRKTDDTQYF; CDR3 DNA: TGTGCCAGCAGTTTGATAGGTTGGACTAGCGGTAGAAAGACTGATGATACGCAGTATTTT
clone size: NA; V gene: TRBV7-2; J gene: TRBJ2-7; D gene: NA; CDR3 protein: CASSLLSEQYF; CDR3 DNA: TGTGCCAGCAGCCTTCTGTCCGAGCAGTACTTC
clone size: NA; V gene: TRBV7-9; J gene: TRBJ1-1; D gene: NA; CDR3 protein: CASSLADRPNTEAFF; CDR3 DNA: TGTGCCAGCAGCTTAGCAGACAGGCCCAACACTGAAGCTTTCTTT
clone size: NA; V gene: TRBV20-1; J gene: TRBJ2-3; D gene: NA; CDR3 protein: CSGGGTDTQYF; CDR3 DNA: TGCAGTGGGGGGGGCACAGATACGCAGTATTTT
clone size: NA; V gene: TRBV28; J gene: TRBJ2-1; D gene: TRBD1; CDR3 protein: CATITGGGNEQFF; CDR3 DNA: TGTGCCACCATAACAGGGGGCGGGAATGAGCAGTTCTTC
clone size: NA; V gene: TRBV6-1; J gene: TRBJ2-7; D gene: TRBD2; CDR3 protein: CASSPTGGEQYF; CDR3 DNA: TGTGCCAGCAGCCCCACGGGGGGCGAGCAGTACTTC
clone size: NA; V gene: TRBV9; J gene: TRBJ2-3; D gene: TRBD2; CDR3 protein: CASSETSGYYTDTQYF; CDR3 DNA: TGTGCCAGCAGCGAAACTAGCGGCTATTACACAGATACGCAGTATTTT
clone size: NA; V gene: TRBV5-1; J gene: TRBJ2-1; D gene: TRBD2; CDR3 protein: CASSLQTSGDNEQFF; CDR3 DNA: TGCGCCAGCAGCTTGCAGACTAGCGGGGACAATGAGCAGTTCTTC
clone size: NA; V gene: TRBV19; J gene: TRBJ1-1; D gene: NA; CDR3 protein: CASSPQGTNTEAFF; CDR3 DNA: TGTGCCAGTAGTCCTCAGGGTACCAACACTGAAGCTTTCTTT
clone size: NA; V gene: TRBV30; J gene: TRBJ2-7; D gene: TRBD1; CDR3 protein: CAWRSTGGGAEQYF; CDR3 DNA: TGTGCCTGGAGGTCGACAGGGGGTGGGGCCGAGCAGTACTTC
clone size: NA; V gene: TRBV29-1; J gene: TRBJ2-1; D gene: NA; CDR3 protein: CSVTGFSYNEQFF; CDR3 DNA: TGCAGCGTTACGGGGTTCTCCTACAATGAGCAGTTCTTC
clone size: NA; V gene: TRBV27; J gene: TRBJ1-2; D gene: NA; CDR3 protein: CASSHPGYGYTF; CDR3 DNA: TGTGCCAGCAGCCACCCCGGGTACGGCTACACCTTC
clone size: NA; V gene: TRBV19; J gene: TRBJ1-1; D gene: NA; CDR3 protein: CASRTANTEAFF; CDR3 DNA: TGTGCCAGCAGGACAGCGAACACTGAAGCTTTCTTT
clone size: few; V gene: TRBV5-6; J gene: TRBJ2-5; D gene: TRBD2; CDR3 protein: CASSLGLAESLGETQYF; CDR3 DNA: TGTGCCAGCAGCTTGGGACTAGCGGAGTCCCTAGGGGAGACCCAGTACTTC
clone size: NA; V gene: TRBV4-1; J gene: TRBJ1-1; D gene: NA; CDR3 protein: CASSGANTEAFF; CDR3 DNA: TGCGCCAGCAGCGGGGCAAACACTGAAGCTTTCTTT
clone size: few; V gene: TRBV2; J gene: TRBJ1-6; D gene: NA; CDR3 protein: CASKATDNSPLHF; CDR3 DNA: TGTGCCAGCAAAGCGACAGATAATTCACCCCTCCACTTT